This T cell receptor beta chain was found in a study of human T cells and chemical hapten exposure. Time point meaning: pre-sensitization, week 0. Indicated treatment: therapeutic diphenylcyclopropenone sensitization with weekly scalp DPC. This clonotype was detected a few times. The CDR3 is made up of 17 amino acids. The V gene's germline CDR1 is SGHAT and CDR2 FQNNGV. V was clipped by 6 bases and J by 2 bases; unmatched bases: 10. TCRdb analysed the RACE reads with MiXCR anew, one entry per CDR3 protein. This sample has roughly 380,000 distinct CDR3 sequences, with around 5.5% found just once. This material consisted of whole blood, taken in connection with sensitization to the hapten diphenylcyclopropenone (DPC). The sequence derives from a woman aged 45 to 65 with alopecia areata. Some clones in this sample may be carry-over from other donors' samples. J is TRBJ2-3 and V is TRBV11-2; the match to TRBD2 covers 11 bases. This CDR3 is CASRFGLGLAVTDTQYF. CDR3 DNA sequence: TGTGCCAGCAGATTTGGACTGGGACTAGCGGTCACAGATACGCAGTATTTT.